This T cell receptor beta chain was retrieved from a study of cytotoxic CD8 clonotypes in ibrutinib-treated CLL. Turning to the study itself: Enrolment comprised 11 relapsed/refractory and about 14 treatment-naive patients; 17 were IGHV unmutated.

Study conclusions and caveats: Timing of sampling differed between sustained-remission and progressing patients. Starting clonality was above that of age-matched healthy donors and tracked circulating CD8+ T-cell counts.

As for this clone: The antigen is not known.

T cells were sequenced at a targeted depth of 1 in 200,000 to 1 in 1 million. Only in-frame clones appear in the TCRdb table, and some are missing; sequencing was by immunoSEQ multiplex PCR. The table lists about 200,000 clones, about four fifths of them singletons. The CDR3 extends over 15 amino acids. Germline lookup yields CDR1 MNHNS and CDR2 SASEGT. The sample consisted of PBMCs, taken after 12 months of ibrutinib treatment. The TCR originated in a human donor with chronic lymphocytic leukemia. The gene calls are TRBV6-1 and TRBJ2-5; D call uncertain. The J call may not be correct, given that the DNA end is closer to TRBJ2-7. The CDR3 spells CASSEALRSYYEQYF. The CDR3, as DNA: TGTGCCAGCAGTGAAGCGCTTCGGAGTTACTACGAGCAGTACTTC.